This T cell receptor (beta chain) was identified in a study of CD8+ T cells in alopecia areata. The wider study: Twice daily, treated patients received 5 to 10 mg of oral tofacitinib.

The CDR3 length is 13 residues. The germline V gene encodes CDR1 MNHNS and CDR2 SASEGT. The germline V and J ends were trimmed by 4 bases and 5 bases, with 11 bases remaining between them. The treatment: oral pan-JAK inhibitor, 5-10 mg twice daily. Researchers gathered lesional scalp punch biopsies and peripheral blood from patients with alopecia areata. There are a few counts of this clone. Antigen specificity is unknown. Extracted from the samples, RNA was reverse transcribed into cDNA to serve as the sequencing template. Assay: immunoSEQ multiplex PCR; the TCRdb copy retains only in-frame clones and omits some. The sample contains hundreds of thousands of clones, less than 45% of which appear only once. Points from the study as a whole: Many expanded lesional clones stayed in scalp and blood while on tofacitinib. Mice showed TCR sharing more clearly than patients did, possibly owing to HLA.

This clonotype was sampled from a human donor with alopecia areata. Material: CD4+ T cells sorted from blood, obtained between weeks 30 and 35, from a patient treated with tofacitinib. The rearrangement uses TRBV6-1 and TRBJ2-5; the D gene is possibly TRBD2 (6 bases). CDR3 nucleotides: TGTGCCAGCAGTGGGAGTCGGGGGGAGACCCAGTACTTC. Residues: CASSGSRGETQYF.